The T cell receptor (beta chain) described here comes from a study of T cell repertoires in cytomegalovirus infection. Study-wide context: Recently described HLA-C-restricted plus well-studied HLA-B-restricted CMV epitopes were used. Public TCR beta signatures were indicative of both CMV infection and a matching HLA type.

This clonotype has just one count. What it binds is not known. The junction and the germline gene differ at one end; a read error may be behind it. Overall study findings and caveats: It was HLA-C-restricted CMV-specific TCR beta clonotypes that dominated the response ex vivo.

One entry per CDR3 protein, called by TCRdb with MiXCR from the reads. Among around 430,000 distinct CDR3 sequences, roughly 43% were seen once, and the ten largest hold approximately 40%. This CDR3 has 12 residues. CDR1 and CDR2 (germline): SEHNR, FQNEAQ (reference sequence). The clonotype was recovered from a human donor in good health (CMV status not recorded). Some clones in this sample may be carry-over from other donors' samples. Sequenced here: cultured PBMCs, sampled from culture after CMV antigen stimulation. The chain links TRBV7-9 to TRBJ1-1; D uncertain. The CDR3 here is CASSVAATEAFF. The CDR3 DNA follows: TGTGCCAGCAGCGTAGCGGCCACTGAAGCTTTCTTT.